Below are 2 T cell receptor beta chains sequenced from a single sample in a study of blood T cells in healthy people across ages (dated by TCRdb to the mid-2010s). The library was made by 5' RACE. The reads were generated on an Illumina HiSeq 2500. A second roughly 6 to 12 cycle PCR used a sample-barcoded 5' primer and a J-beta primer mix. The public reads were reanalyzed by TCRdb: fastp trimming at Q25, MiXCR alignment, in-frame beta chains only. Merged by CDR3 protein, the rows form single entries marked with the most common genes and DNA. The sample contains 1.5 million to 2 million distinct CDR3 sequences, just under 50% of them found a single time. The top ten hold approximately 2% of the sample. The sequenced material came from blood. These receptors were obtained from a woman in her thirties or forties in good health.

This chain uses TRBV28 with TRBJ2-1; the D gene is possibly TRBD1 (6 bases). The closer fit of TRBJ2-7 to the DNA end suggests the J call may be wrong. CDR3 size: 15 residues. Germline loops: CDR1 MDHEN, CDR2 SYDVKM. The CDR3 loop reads CASSLGQGQYYEQYF. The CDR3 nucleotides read TGTGCCAGCAGCCTCGGGCAGGGACAATACTATGAGCAGTACTTC.

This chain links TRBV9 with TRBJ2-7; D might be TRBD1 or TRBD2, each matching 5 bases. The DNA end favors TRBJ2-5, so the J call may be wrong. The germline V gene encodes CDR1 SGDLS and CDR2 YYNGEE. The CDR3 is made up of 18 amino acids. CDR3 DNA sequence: TGTGCCAGCAGCGTAGCTGTGGGGGTAGCAAGAGGTCAAGAGACCCAGTACTTC. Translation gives CASSVAVGVARGQETQYF.